A selection of T cell receptor beta chains follows, all from one sample in a study of shared clonotypes between healthy human individuals. TCRdb keeps only in-frame clones here, not all; method: immunoSEQ multiplex PCR. The data hold roughly 2.1 million clones, with roughly 91% observed a single time. The sequenced sample was naive CD8+ T cells from PBMCs. Every receptor here comes from a man between 18 and 35 years old in good health. Some clones in this sample may be carry-over from other donors' samples. The CDR3 runs from the conserved cysteine through the conserved F or W. D genes are given only for firm matches. Part of the rows lack a size; the others show once, few, many or a class for expanded clones.

.,.,TRBV9,TRBJ1-5,TGTGCCAGCAGCGTAGACGGGGTGGGCAATCAGCCCCAGCATTTT,CASSVDGVGNQPQHF
TRBD1,.,TRBV14,TRBJ2-1,TGTGCCAGCAGCCCTCTTGGACAGGTGCGGAATGAGCAGTTCTTC,CASSPLGQVRNEQFF
TRBD2,.,TRBV9,TRBJ2-1,TGTGCCAGCAGCCCAGGCAGCGGGAGGGCCTACAATGAGCAGTTCTTC,CASSPGSGRAYNEQFF
TRBD1,.,TRBV9,TRBJ1-2,TGTGCCAGCAGCGGGGGACAGGCCAGGGAGGGCTACACCTTC,CASSGGQAREGYTF
TRBD2,once,TRBV5-1,TRBJ2-1,TGCGCCAGCAGCGGGCGGGAGAGCAATGAGCAGTTCTTC,CASSGRESNEQFF
TRBD2,.,TRBV9,TRBJ2-1,TGTGCCAGCAGCCCCCCGGGGGGGAATGAGCAGTTCTTC,CASSPPGGNEQFF
TRBD2,once,TRBV5-1,TRBJ2-5,TGCGCCAGCAGCTTGTCGGGAGGGGACCAAGAGACCCAGTACTTC,CASSLSGGDQETQYF
TRBD1,.,TRBV7-9,TRBJ2-7,TGTGCCAGCACCCCCCTTAGGACAGGGGGCCACGAGCAGTACTTC,CASTPLRTGGHEQYF
.,.,TRBV28,TRBJ2-7,TGTGCCAGCAGGGGCTACCGCGTAGGCGACGAGCAGTACTTC,CASRGYRVGDEQYF
.,.,TRBV4-1,TRBJ2-2,TGCGCCAGCAGCCAAGTCCAGGGGCGAAACACCGGGGAGCTGTTTTTT,CASSQVQGRNTGELFF
.,.,TRBV7-9,TRBJ2-1,TGTGCCAGCAGCCGAACTAGCAGCCGTGACAATGAGCAGTTCTTC,CASSRTSSRDNEQFF
.,once,TRBV7-3,TRBJ2-1,TGTGCCAGCAGTCCCGGCCGGGCAGGGAGGCGCGATGAGCAGTTCTTC,CASSPGRAGRRDEQFF
.,.,TRBV9,TRBJ2-1,TGTGCCAGCAGCGCCCCTAGCTCCTACAATGAGCAGTTCTTC,CASSAPSSYNEQFF
TRBD1,.,TRBV5-5,TRBJ2-7,TGTGCCAGCAGTTGGGACAGCCTCGCCTACGAGCAGTACTTC,CASSWDSLAYEQYF
.,.,TRBV7-2,TRBJ2-7,TGTGCCAGCAGCTACCCCCCGGACCTTAAGGGGGAGCAGTACTTC,CASSYPPDLKGEQYF
.,once,TRBV9,TRBJ2-2,TGTGCCAGCAGCGTAGTTGGCCCCTCTCCTTACTCGAACACCGGGGAGCTGTTTTTT,CASSVVGPSPYSNTGELFF
.,once,TRBV29-1,TRBJ2-7,TGCAGCGTTGAACAGGGCCTCAGGGGCGAGCAGTACTTC,CSVEQGLRGEQYF
.,.,TRBV27,TRBJ2-3,TGTGCCAGCAGTTCCGGGGTATTACCAGCGGATACGCAGTATTTT,CASSSGVLPADTQYF
.,.,TRBV29-1,TRBJ2-6,TGCAGCGTCCTGCGGACGGACAACGTCCTGACTTTC,CSVLRTDNVLTF
TRBD2,.,TRBV6-5,TRBJ2-7,TGTGCCAGCAGTAGGGGGACTAGCGGGACAAGAGAGCAGTACTTC,CASSRGTSGTREQYF
.,.,TRBV29-1,TRBJ2-3,TGCAGCGTTGACGCCGGGACCATCCTGGAAGATACGCAGTATTTT,CSVDAGTILEDTQYF
TRBD1,.,TRBV29-1,TRBJ2-5,TGCAGCGTTTTGCTCTCGACAGGGGAGTACTTC,CSVLLSTGEYF
TRBD1,.,TRBV28,TRBJ2-3,TGTGCCAGCAGTTTAAGGGACAGTCCGCCAGGGGATACGCAGTATTTT,CASSLRDSPPGDTQYF
TRBD1,.,TRBV5-5,TRBJ2-5,TGTGCCAGCAGACCTGACAGGGAAGACCAGTACTTC,CASRPDREDQYF
TRBD1,.,TRBV27,TRBJ2-5,TGTGCCAGCAGCAGCCGGGACAGGGCGTCTGAAGAGACCCAGTACTTC,CASSSRDRASEETQYF
.,.,TRBV6-5,TRBJ1-4,TGTGCCAGCAGTTACATCGAACGGGGGAGGCATGAAAAACTGTTTTTT,CASSYIERGRHEKLFF
TRBD2,.,TRBV7-2,TRBJ2-1,TGTGCCAGCAGCCGGCGGGAGGGAAGCTCCTACAATGAGCAGTTCTTC,CASSRREGSSYNEQFF
TRBD2,.,TRBV13,TRBJ2-1,TGTGCCAGCAGCTTGACTAGCGGGAAAGATGAGCAGTTCTTC,CASSLTSGKDEQFF
.,.,TRBV7-3,TRBJ2-1,TGTGCCAGCAGCTCGGGCTCGGGGGTTATCAATGAGCAGTTCTTC,CASSSGSGVINEQFF
TRBD1,.,TRBV28,TRBJ1-2,TGTGCCAGCAGTTTGTACCGGGACAGGGGACGCTATGGCTACACCTTC,CASSLYRDRGRYGYTF
.,.,TRBV7-9,TRBJ2-1,TGTGCCAGCAGCTTAATTTTTGTGACAGCTGAGCAGTTCTTC,CASSLIFVTAEQFF
TRBD1,.,TRBV5-8,TRBJ2-7,TGTGCCAGCAGCACCGGACAGGGAAGGCCCGAGTTCCAGTCGCAGTACTTC,CASSTGQGRPEFQSQYF
.,once,TRBV27,TRBJ2-2,TGTGCCAGCAGTTTGGTACAGGGCGACACCGGGGAGCTGTTTTTT,CASSLVQGDTGELFF
.,.,TRBV10-3,TRBJ2-1,TGTGCCATCAGTGAGAAGGAGAGCTCCTACAATGAGCAGTTCTTC,CAISEKESSYNEQFF
.,.,TRBV29-1,TRBJ1-2,TGCAGCGTCGGATTGCCCGATTCTAACTATGGCTACACCTTC,CSVGLPDSNYGYTF
.,once,TRBV5-1,TRBJ2-7,TGCGCCAGCAGCGTGGACGGATACGAGCAGTACTTC,CASSVDGYEQYF
.,.,TRBV13,TRBJ2-2,TGTGCCAGCAGCCCCCAGGGCACCCAATACACCGGGGAGCTGTTTTTT,CASSPQGTQYTGELFF
.,.,TRBV10-3,TRBJ1-3,TGTGCCATCAGTGAGTCGACATCTGGTGGAAACACCATATATTTT,CAISESTSGGNTIYF
.,.,TRBV10-2,TRBJ2-1,TGCGCCAGCAGTATCCGGGATATCGTCAATGAGCAGTTCTTC,CASSIRDIVNEQFF